The 16 T cell receptor beta chains below come from one sample, sequenced in a study of beta chain features in type 1 diabetes. Findings of the study overall: All four CD4+ subsets of Type 1 diabetes patients contained TCRB CDR3s that were moderately but significantly shorter.

The authors reverse transcribed all of the isolated RNA, so sequencing captured expressed TCRB transcripts. This table comes from immunoSEQ multiplex PCR, and its TCRdb copy is limited to in-frame clones, with some not included. The data contain over 150,000 clones, approximately 9% of them singletons. Their antigen targets remain unknown. Sequencing was done on a sample of central memory CD4+ T cells from blood. Receptors originate from a woman aged 18-29 years with type 1 diabetes.

In its sample, this clone was seen a few times. The CDR3 DNA reads TGTGCCAGTAGTATCCAGGGTGGCCAAGAGACCCAGTACTTC. Its protein product is CASSIQGGQETQYF. The chain joins TRBV19 to TRBJ2-5; TRBD1 might be the D (5 bases). Trimming cost V 3 bases and J 1 base, with 9 bases left between them. Germline CDR1 is LNHDA and CDR2 is SQIVND (reference sequence). This CDR3 is built from 14 residues.

V is TRBV18 and J is TRBJ2-1; TRBD2 aligns across 9 bases. Trimming took 6 bases from V and 3 from J; bases not matched to a gene: 9. The CDR3 length is 16 residues. Per germline, CDR1 KGHSH and CDR2 LQKENI. As DNA, the CDR3 is TGTGCCAGCTCTCCGACTAGCGGAGACCTCTACAATGAGCAGTTCTTC. The encoded protein is CASSPTSGDLYNEQFF.

The table lists this clone with many counts. V gene TRBV7-3 combines with J gene TRBJ2-3, with D tentatively TRBD2 (6 bases). The V gene lost 5 bases and the J gene lost 10 bases, with 16 bases spanning the gap. Germline CDR1 reads SGHTA; CDR2 reads FQGTGA. CDR3 length: 13 residues. CDR3 protein: CASSQGVLAAQYF. The CDR3 DNA reads as TGTGCCAGCAGCCAAGGGGTACTAGCTGCGCAGTATTTT.

This clone was counted a few times. The chain combines TRBV6-6 with TRBJ1-5; D is perhaps TRBD1 (5 bases). This CDR3 has 12 residues. The germline CDR1 and CDR2 sequences are MNHNY and SVGAGI (reference sequence). V was clipped by 10 bases and J by 3 bases, with 10 bases between them. The CDR3 coding sequence is TGTGCCATCGGGACTACCAATCAGCCCCAGCATTTT. Encoded protein: CAIGTTNQPQHF.

The V call is TRBV5-1, the J call TRBJ2-1; 10 bases match TRBD2. The CDR3 spans 15 residues. V lost 3 bases to trimming and J lost 7 bases; unmatched junction nucleotides: 7. In germline, CDR1 is SGHRS, CDR2 YFSETQ. The CDR3 DNA follows: TGCGCCAGCAGCTCCCTAGCGGGAGTGGGGAATGAGCAGTTCTTC. Translated, it gives CASSSLAGVGNEQFF.

The chain joins TRBV5-1 to TRBJ2-7, with D perhaps TRBD2 (6 bases). The germline V gene has CDR1 SGHRS and CDR2 YFSETQ. V was cut by 4 bases and J by 7 bases, with 18 bases left in between. The CDR3 is made up of 14 amino acids. CDR3 nucleotides: TGCGCCAGCAGCCTCAAGGAGGGAAGATCTGAGCAGTACTTC. It translates to CASSLKEGRSEQYF.

The gene calls are TRBV14 and TRBJ2-7; the match to TRBD1 covers 8 bases. The length of the CDR3 is 16 residues. Trimming cost V 0 bases and J 0 bases; bases outside gene matches: 4. Per germline, CDR1 SGHDN and CDR2 FVKESK. CDR3 amino acids: CASSQDQGAFSYEQYF. The CDR3 DNA follows: TGTGCCAGCAGCCAAGACCAGGGGGCTTTCTCCTACGAGCAGTACTTC.

In this sample, this clone turned up a few times. One junction end does not reproduce the germline sequence, and a read error may be involved. The chain couples TRBV5-4 to TRBJ2-3; D perhaps matches TRBD2 (5 bases). CDR3 length: 13 amino acids. Germline V gene data show CDR1 as SGHNT and CDR2 as YYREEE (reference sequence). The chain's CDR3 is CASSQEAADTQYF. For the CDR3, the DNA is TGCGCCAGCAGCCAAGAAGCGGCGGATACGCAGTATTTT.

There are a few counts of this clone. The chain carries TRBV7-2 and TRBJ2-7; TRBD2 matches 11 bases. CDR1 is SGHTA and CDR2 is FQGNSA in the germline V gene. The CDR3 totals 17 residues. Trimming removed 6 bases from V and 1 base from J; junction bases left unmatched: 11. The CDR3 bases are TGTGCCAGCAGTAGGCTAGCGGGAGGACGCGTTTCCTACGAGCAGTACTTC. Translating it yields CASSRLAGGRVSYEQYF.

This clone was seen a handful of times. This chain joins TRBV11-2 and TRBJ2-2, with unresolved D. Trimming pared 5 bases from V and 5 bases from J, leaving 9 bases between. This CDR3 spans 13 amino acids. The germline gives CDR1 SGHAT, CDR2 FQNNGV. CDR3 region: CASSPTGTGELFF. The DNA for the CDR3 is TGTGCCAGCAGCCCAACGGGTACCGGGGAGCTGTTTTTT.

Worth noting for this clone: An end of the junction differs from the germline gene, which may be a read error. This chain connects TRBV11-2 to TRBJ2-3; D is possibly TRBD2 (7 bases). Per germline, CDR1 SGHAT and CDR2 FQNNGV. This CDR3 contains 15 residues. As DNA, the CDR3 is TGCGCCAGCAGCCAAGCGGTAGGGGGGGCAGATACGCAGTATTTT. It is translated as CASSQAVGGADTQYF.

This clone was seen only a few times. The genes are TRBV4-2 and TRBJ2-5, with D possibly matching TRBD2 (6 bases). The CDR3 extends over 16 amino acids. The germline V and J ends were trimmed by 6 bases and 5 bases, with 22 bases remaining between them. The germline gives CDR1 LGHNA, CDR2 YNFKEQ. CDR3 in amino acids: CASRISGTGVGETQYF. The CDR3 DNA follows: TGTGCCAGCAGGATCTCCGGGACGGGAGTGGGGGAGACCCAGTACTTC.

The chain carries TRBV7-2 and TRBJ2-1; a weak D match, TRBD2 (7 bases). The V end lost 2 bases, the J end lost 3 bases, and 11 bases lay between the germline ends. Germline CDR1 SGHTA, CDR2 FQGNSA. The CDR3 sequence is 15 residues long. Here the CDR3 reads CASSLWGGGYNEQFF. CDR3 sequence (DNA): TGTGCCAGCAGCTTATGGGGAGGGGGCTACAATGAGCAGTTCTTC.

This clone turned up a few times. The V and J genes are TRBV30 and TRBJ2-5; 7 bases are a match to TRBD2. The CDR3 contains 13 residues. The ends lost 6 bases at V and 0 bases at J; junction bases unmatched: 4. Germline V lookup: CDR1 GTSNPN, CDR2 SVGIG (reference sequence). CDR3 sequence (DNA): TGTGCCTGTGGCGGGGGTAACCAAGAGACCCAGTACTTC. Its translation: CACGGGNQETQYF.

V gene TRBV28 combines with J gene TRBJ2-7; 8 bases align to TRBD2. The germline CDR1 and CDR2 sequences are MDHEN and SYDVKM. The CDR3 covers 14 residues. The V and J ends lost 7 bases and 0 bases, in that order; junction bases with no gene match: 5. The CDR3 sequence is CASTPGGSSYEQYF. In DNA form, the CDR3 reads TGTGCCAGCACCCCGGGGGGGAGCTCCTACGAGCAGTACTTC.

This clone was picked up a small number of times. The chain employs TRBV5-1 and TRBJ2-5; D gene unclear. V was clipped by 4 bases and J by 5 bases, with 12 bases between them. The germline CDR1 and CDR2 sequences are SGHRS and YFSETQ. The CDR3 runs 13 residues. DNA for the CDR3: TGCGCCAGCAGCAGTGCCTACGGGGAGACCCAGTACTTC. Its protein is CASSSAYGETQYF. Based on the CDR3 plus reference TRBV5-1 and TRBJ2-5, the full variable domain is KAGVTQTPRYLIKTRGQQVTLSCSPISGHRSVSWYQQTPGQGLQFLFEYFSETQRNKGNFPGRFSGRQFSNSRSEMNVSTLELGDSALYLCASSSAYGETQYFGPGTRLLVL.